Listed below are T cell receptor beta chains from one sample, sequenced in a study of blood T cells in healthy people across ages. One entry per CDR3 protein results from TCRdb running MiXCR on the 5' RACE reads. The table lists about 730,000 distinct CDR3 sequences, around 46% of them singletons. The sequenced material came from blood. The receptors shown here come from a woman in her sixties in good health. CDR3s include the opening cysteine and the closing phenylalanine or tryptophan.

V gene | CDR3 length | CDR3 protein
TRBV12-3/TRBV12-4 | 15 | CASSSPSGVTDTQYF
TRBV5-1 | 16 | CASSDKLAAGANVLTF
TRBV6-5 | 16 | CASRSQRGLAGETQYF
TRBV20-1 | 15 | CSARALAGAGDTQYF
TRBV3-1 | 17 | CASSQDRRRTTNEKLFF
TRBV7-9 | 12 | CASSFPGSEQFF
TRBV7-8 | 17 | CASSGRSSALNIDTQYF
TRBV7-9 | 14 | CASSLKGAGGELFF
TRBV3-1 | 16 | CASSQDFSGPDYEQYF
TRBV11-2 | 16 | CASSSEAGWGDSEQFF
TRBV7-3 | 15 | CASSLALATCNEQFF
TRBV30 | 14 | CAWSTGEYGETQYF
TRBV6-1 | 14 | CASSAQGLGQPQHF
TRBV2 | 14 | CASSEEASSYEQYF
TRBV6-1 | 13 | CASSEGEIETQYF
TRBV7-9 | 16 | CASSLASGTDNSPLHF
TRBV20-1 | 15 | CSAYPTSGAYNEQFF
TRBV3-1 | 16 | CASSHIRDTGPSGYTF
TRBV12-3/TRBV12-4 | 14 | CASSLGASVDEQYF
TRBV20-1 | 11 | CSARDVQTQYF
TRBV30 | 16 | CAWSLTGLAGGGTQYF
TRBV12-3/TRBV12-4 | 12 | CASSQGQGRYTF
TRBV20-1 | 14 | CSATGTSSYNEQFF
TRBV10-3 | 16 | CAISPDRDFSYNEQFF
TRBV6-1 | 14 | CASSEGDHRGGYTF
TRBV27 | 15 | CASRSTGSVNQPQHF
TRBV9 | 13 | CASNDLGLNEQFF
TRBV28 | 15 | CASRRTSGLSYEQYF
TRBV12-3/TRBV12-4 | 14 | CASGTRTSGYEQYF
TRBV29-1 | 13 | CSVPGFERRTQYF
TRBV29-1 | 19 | CSVEDQRAGAGLPKNIQYF
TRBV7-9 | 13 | CASSLAPGSEQFF
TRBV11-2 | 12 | CAIGGAGETQYF
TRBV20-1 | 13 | CSAPAGTNEKLFF
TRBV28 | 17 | CASSLLASGGGRETQYF
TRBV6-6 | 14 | CASIRQGDRYEQYF
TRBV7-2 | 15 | CASSIQGGDSCEQYF
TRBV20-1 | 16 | CSARGGTSGNTYEQYF
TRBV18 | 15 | CTSSPLRGLQETQYF
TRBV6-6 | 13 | CATGTSGSHEQFF
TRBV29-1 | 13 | CSCGSAGNYGYTF
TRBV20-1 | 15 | CSAVRLAGGSDTQYF
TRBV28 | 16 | CASRHRDRRYQETRYF
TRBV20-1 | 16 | CSARDNRQGWGEKLFF
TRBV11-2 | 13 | CASSSYRVHEQYF
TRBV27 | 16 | CASSFGQGLGTDTQYF
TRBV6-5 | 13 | CASAYHGGQPQHF
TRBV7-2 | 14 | CASSLNGDQETQYF
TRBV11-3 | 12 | CASSQSADTQYF
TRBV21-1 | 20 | CASSKGEKAQVHGGNTEAFF
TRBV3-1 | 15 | CASSRLFLFTDTQYF